Reported below is one TCR beta chain. The antigen is undetermined. These data come from a study of human T cells and chemical hapten exposure. About the research overall: Across its 20 to 25 weeks, the study gave patients weekly diphenylcyclopropenone doses to the scalp. Overall study results and limits: Alopecia affected the donors, so their immune response may differ from healthy people's. Patch test score tracked positively with PT1 expanded TCR counts.

The study used a library that attached unique molecular identifiers to individual cDNA molecules. In TCRdb, the RACE reads were re-called with MiXCR into one record per CDR3 protein. The repertoire holds roughly 200,000 distinct CDR3 sequences, around 24% seen once, with about 7% in the top ten. As for time point: patch test 1, 2 weeks after DPC sensitization. Described treatment: therapeutic diphenylcyclopropenone sensitization with weekly scalp DPC. From germline, CDR1 is SGHVS and CDR2 FNYEAQ. The CDR3 extends over 14 amino acids. The V segment lost 7 bases and the J segment 6 bases; nucleotides outside the gene matches: 5.

This clonotype originated in a woman between 50 and 59 years old with alopecia areata. Some clones in this sample may be carry-over from other donors' samples. The sequences come from whole blood, collected in connection with sensitization to the hapten diphenylcyclopropenone (DPC). V and J are TRBV7-6 and TRBJ2-2, with 10 positions matching TRBD1. CDR3 loop: CASTGTGAAGELFF. For the CDR3, the DNA is TGTGCCAGCACCGGGACAGGGGCGGCCGGGGAGCTGTTTTTT. The entire variable domain, with the rest obtained from reference TRBV7-6 and TRBJ2-2, is as follows: GAGVSQSPRYKVTKRGQDVALRCDPISGHVSLYWYRQALGQGPEFLTYFNYEAQQDKSGLPNDRFSAERPEGSISTLTIQRTEQRDSAMYRCASTGTGAAGELFFGEGSRLTVL.